This T cell receptor (beta chain) was documented in a study of T cell responses to AZD1222 COVID-19 vaccine (dated by TCRdb to about 2021). Background on the whole study: AZD1222 recipients whose second dose came at about 4 weeks and those whose second dose came at about 12 weeks were combined into one group, since spike-specific TCR depth and breadth did not differ between the two schedules. A total of more than 230 trial participants underwent TCR sequencing, of whom around 200 received two doses of AZD1222 and some 25 received two doses of the MenACWY control vaccine. Trial participants were enrolled into age subgroups of 18-55, 56-69 and 70-plus years, which contained around 140, 26 and 57 TCR-sequenced participants, respectively.

Broad study findings and their caveats: Most participants were white British and females outnumbered males, and the authors suggested that clonal diversity may have been underestimated. Vaccine-associated CD4 TCRs spanned the whole spike protein, with dominant responses in regions 160-218 and 743-854. Reportedly, close to half of the unique spike-specific TCRs recognized epitopes lying outside the regions that are mutated in the B.1.351 and B.1.1.7 variants. In the small 56-69-year group, the increase in depth fell short of significance, most likely because of low power. A significant rise in spike-specific TCR breadth and depth was observed after two AZD1222 doses relative to day 0 and relative to MenACWY recipients. Conclusions about previously exposed vaccinees are limited because only six or seven AZD1222 recipients were SARS-CoV-2 seropositive at baseline. Because no day 14 peak-response samples were available, the repertoires could be characterized only after the peak T cell response.

From its cysteine to its phenylalanine, the CDR3 spans 14 amino acids. Only CDR3 DNA remains: 42 bases, in frame from the first base. V is trimmed back by 3 bases and J by 6 bases, and the junction contains 6 bases that no gene match accounts for. CDR1 LGHDT and CDR2 YNNKEL were looked up in the germline V gene (reference sequence). The CDR3 regions of human TCRbeta chains were analyzed by immunosequencing. The original methods were these. Repertoire TCRs were matched against a reference library of SARS-CoV-2-specific TCRs generated with the MIRA antigen-specificity platform. Breadth meant the fraction of unique TCRs that were SARS-CoV-2-associated, whereas depth meant the fraction of total T cells that were SARS-CoV-2-associated. Using the MIRA data, each spike-specific TCR was mapped to the spike region that the TCR reacts to and placed in a CD4 or CD8 class. Log10-transformed breadth and depth values were compared by one-way ANOVA with Sidak's multiple comparisons tests. Not all clones reach the TCRdb copy of this immuneACCESS table, which keeps in-frame sequences only. Checked studies attribute under half of the gap to unresolved V genes and leave the rest unexplained. V and J calls and clone size come straight from that table; D and trimming were deduced from the DNA. The sample data list about 150,000 clones, and about 93% of these were observed just once. Clones ranked in the top ten supply approximately 5% of the sample.

The time point label, as the study defines it: baseline before first vaccination. The vaccinee samples were drawn from two UK trials, COV001 and COV002, one of which was a single-blind randomized controlled phase 2/3 trial testing AZD1222 (ChAdOx1 nCoV-19) in healthy adults. For TCRbeta chain sequencing, PBMC samples from trial participants were taken at day 0 and at day 28 after the second dose. A single count supports this clone. No antigen is known for it. No base quality values were provided; no much bigger clone lies one nucleotide off. This chain is built from TRBV3-1 (or the pseudogene TRBV3-2) and TRBJ1-1; the junction holds 8 bases that match TRBD1. This receptor was identified in an adult in good health. Sequenced here: peripheral blood, sampled on day 0 of AZD1222 vaccination. For the CDR3, the sequence is CASSQGQVGAEAFF. The sequenced DNA is TGTGCCAGCAGCCAGGGACAGGTGGGGGCTGAAGCTTTCTTT.